Presented here are 32 T cell receptor beta chains from one specimen sequenced in a study of cytomegalovirus exposure and HLA in healthy donors. With 60 Vbeta and 13 Jbeta primers, the PCR was carried out. Using immunoSEQ multiplex PCR, the repertoire was profiled, and TCRdb retains in-frame clones only, with some absent. Among approximately 190,000 clones listed, around 87% were seen once. The source material was PBMCs. These receptors all come from a boy aged 2-9 years in good health and CMV-seronegative.

As regards this clone: Sequence at one end of the junction differs from germline and may be a read error. The chain recombines TRBV7-9 with TRBJ2-7; tentatively, D is TRBD1 (6 bases). In germline, CDR1 is SEHNR, CDR2 FQNEAQ (reference sequence). CDR3 size: 15 residues. CDR3 bases: TGTTCCAGCAGCTTTCAGGGGAACAGCTCCTACGAGCAGTACTTC. It translates to CSSSFQGNSSYEQYF.

In its sample, this clone was seen a few times. The rearrangement uses TRBV5-4 and TRBJ2-1; D might be TRBD1 (7 bases). CDR3 size: 14 residues. V was cut by 3 bases and J by 7 bases, with 14 bases left in between. The germline V gene encodes CDR1 SGHNT and CDR2 YYREEE (reference sequence). CDR3 nucleotides: TGTGCCAGCAGCTCGGGGGACAGCAGGAATGAGCAGTTCTTC. Translated: CASSSGDSRNEQFF.

V usage is TRBV5-6 and J usage is TRBJ2-7; the match to TRBD2 covers 9 bases. This CDR3 is 16 amino acids long. Germline lookup yields CDR1 SGHDT and CDR2 YYEEEE. Trimming at V came to 4 bases and at J to 5 bases, leaving 13 bases not matched to a gene. CDR3 region: CASSPWTAGGVNEQYF. CDR3 bases: TGTGCCAGCAGCCCCTGGACGGCGGGAGGGGTGAACGAGCAGTACTTC.

This clone showed up just once. The rearrangement uses TRBV27 and TRBJ1-5; TRBD1 might be the D (6 bases). The germline CDR1 and CDR2 sequences are MNHEY and SMNVEV (reference sequence). Trimming removed 5 bases from V and 2 bases from J, with 10 bases in between. CDR3 length: 14 amino acids. This chain's CDR3 is CASSKGVRNQPQHF. As DNA, the CDR3 is TGTGCCAGCAGTAAGGGGGTACGCAATCAGCCCCAGCATTTT.

The V gene is TRBV30, the J gene TRBJ1-3; D is ambiguous. CDR1 GTSNPN and CDR2 SVGIG come from the germline V gene (reference sequence). The CDR3 length is 13 residues. V lost 4 bases, J lost 0 bases, and 7 bases lay in between. The CDR3 reads CAWTQNSGNTIYF. For the CDR3, the DNA is TGTGCCTGGACCCAAAACTCTGGAAACACCATATATTTT.

The CDR3 here is CAVTKLGGDTGELFF. The CDR3 bases are TGTGCCGTCACCAAGCTGGGGGGAGATACCGGGGAGCTGTTTTTT. This chain connects TRBV19 to TRBJ2-2, with D possibly matching TRBD2 (6 bases). This CDR3 contains 15 residues. Germline V gene lookup returns CDR1 LNHDA and CDR2 SQIVND (reference sequence). The V end lost 11 bases, the J end lost 5 bases, and 21 bases lay between the germline ends.

This clone appeared a single time. V gene TRBV12-5 combines with J gene TRBJ2-5, with 7 bases aligning to TRBD1. The CDR3 consists of 14 residues. CDR1 is LGHNT, CDR2 FRNRAP, per germline. The trim removed 5 bases at V and 2 bases at J, leaving 5 bases unmatched. The CDR3 loop is CASGQGTEQETQYF. CDR3 DNA: TGTGCTAGTGGTCAAGGGACAGAGCAAGAGACCCAGTACTTC.

V and J are TRBV28 and TRBJ2-2; 7 bases agree with TRBD2. With V trimmed by 4 bases and J by 5 bases, 4 bases remained unmatched. Germline CDR1 reads MDHEN; CDR2 reads SYDVKM. CDR3 size: 14 residues. The CDR3: CASSYVGGTGELFF. The CDR3 nucleotides read TGTGCCAGCAGTTACGTGGGGGGGACCGGGGAGCTGTTTTTT.

The chain uses TRBV4-1 and TRBJ2-1; possibly TRBD2 for D (6 bases). Per the germline V gene, CDR1 is MGHRA and CDR2 is YSYEKL. The CDR3 length is 17 residues. V lost 0 bases, J lost 0 bases, and 12 bases lay in between. The CDR3 DNA reads TGCGCCAGCAGCCAAGATGGGGCTAGCGTCTCCTACAATGAGCAGTTCTTC. This encodes CASSQDGASVSYNEQFF.

The DNA of the CDR3 is TGTGCCAGCAGTCGCGGAGAGACCCAGTACTTC. As protein: CASSRGETQYF. The chain uses TRBV6-5 and TRBJ2-5; D is undetermined. The V and J ends lost 5 bases and 4 bases respectively, with 5 bases between them. In germline, CDR1 is MNHEY, CDR2 SVGAGI. This CDR3 spans 11 amino acids.

This clone was counted only a few times. The genes are TRBV6-1 and TRBJ2-1, with D unclear. V shed 4 bases and J shed 0 bases, with 16 bases lying between them. This CDR3 contains 17 residues. Germline V gene lookup returns CDR1 MNHNS and CDR2 SASEGT. This CDR3 is CASSAPSTRSSYNEQFF. CDR3 bases: TGTGCCAGCAGTGCGCCGTCTACTCGTAGCTCCTACAATGAGCAGTTCTTC.

CDR3 nucleotide sequence: TGTGCCAGCACCCAACGGGGGGCCCTCTACAATGAGCAGTTCTTC. Residues: CASTQRGALYNEQFF. The chain combines TRBV25-1 with TRBJ2-1; a possible D gene is TRBD2 (7 bases). From germline, CDR1 is MGHDK and CDR2 SYGVNS. Trimming removed 7 bases from V and 3 bases from J, with 16 bases in between. The CDR3 length is 15 residues.

The chain employs TRBV6-1 and TRBJ1-2; a possible D gene is TRBD1 (5 bases). Looked up from germline, CDR1 is MNHNS and CDR2 is SASEGT. The CDR3 has 14 amino acids. V lost 6 bases, J lost 6 bases, and 17 bases lay in between. CDR3 in DNA: TGTGCCAGCAGGGATATTGACAGAAGGGATGGCTACACCTTC. Residues: CASRDIDRRDGYTF.

The rearrangement links TRBV28 to TRBJ1-4; D remains ambiguous. Germline loops: CDR1 MDHEN, CDR2 SYDVKM. CDR3 length equals 13 residues. V lost 5 bases and J lost 3, with 7 bases in between. CDR3: CASSEPANEKLFF. The CDR3 DNA sequence: TGTGCCAGCAGTGAACCAGCTAATGAAAAACTGTTTTTT.

This chain links TRBV5-1 with TRBJ2-3; 7 bases fit TRBD2. In germline, CDR1 is SGHRS, CDR2 YFSETQ. This CDR3 is built from 16 residues. After removal of 0 bases from V and 5 bases from J, the junction contained 9 bases not matched to a gene. Written as DNA, the CDR3 is TGCGCCAGCAGCTTGGCGATAAGCGGGAATGTAGATACGCAGTATTTT. Amino acids: CASSLAISGNVDTQYF.

The chain joins TRBV29-1 to TRBJ1-5, with D unresolved. Germline lookup yields CDR1 SQVTM and CDR2 ANQGSEA. With 3 bases removed from V and 0 bases from J, the gap between germline ends came to 6 bases. CDR3 size: 13 residues. CDR3 in DNA: TGCAGCGTTGATGGAGGTAGCAATCAGCCCCAGCATTTT. Translated, it gives CSVDGGSNQPQHF.

This chain links TRBV2 with TRBJ1-5; D not resolved. In germline, CDR1 is SNHLY, CDR2 FYNNEI. Trimming cost V 6 bases and J 5 bases, with 8 bases left between them. The CDR3 has 12 residues. The CDR3 nucleotides are TGTGCCAGCAGCCTGATAGATCAGCCCCAGCATTTT. Translated, it gives CASSLIDQPQHF.

V usage is TRBV2 and J usage is TRBJ1-1; TRBD1 agrees at 11 bases. This CDR3 comprises 15 residues. The germline gives CDR1 SNHLY, CDR2 FYNNEI. Germline trimming cut 10 bases from V and 4 bases from J; bases unmatched to any gene: 11. CDR3 DNA: TGTGCCACCCCAGTGCGGGACAGGGGGGGCACTGAAGCTTTCTTT. Protein product: CATPVRDRGGTEAFF.

The rearrangement links TRBV6-5 to TRBJ2-7, with D maybe TRBD2 (5 bases). Germline lookup yields CDR1 MNHEY and CDR2 SVGAGI. The CDR3 has 13 amino acids. The ends were cut back, 6 bases at V and 3 bases at J, with 12 bases in the middle. DNA for the CDR3: TGTGCCAGCAGCCGGTCCGGGATCTACGAGCAGTACTTC. It codes for CASSRSGIYEQYF.

The chain has TRBV15 and TRBJ2-5, with D perhaps TRBD1 (6 bases). The CDR3 is 13 residues long. The V gene lost 1 base and the J gene lost 5 bases, with 8 bases spanning the gap. Per the germline V gene, CDR1 is LNHNV and CDR2 is YYDKDF (reference sequence). In nucleotides, the CDR3 is TGTGCCACCAGCAGAGTGGGGGCTGAGACCCAGTACTTC. Translating gives CATSRVGAETQYF.

The rearrangement links TRBV4-1 to TRBJ1-5; D gene uncertain. The CDR3 has 14 amino acids. Germline-derived CDR1 and CDR2 are MGHRA and YSYEKL. The V end lost 1 base, the J end lost 4 bases, and 8 bases lay between the germline ends. The CDR3: CASSQGPGNQPQHF. CDR3 in DNA: TGCGCCAGCAGCCAAGGACCGGGTAATCAGCCCCAGCATTTT.

V usage is TRBV10-3 and J usage is TRBJ2-5, with TRBD1 matching 9 bases. Trimming took 6 bases from V and 5 from J; bases not matched to a gene: 10. The CDR3 runs to 15 residues. Germline values: CDR1 ENHRY, CDR2 SYGVKD. The chain's CDR3 is CAISKLGQGKETQYF. In DNA, the CDR3 is TGTGCCATCAGCAAACTGGGACAGGGCAAGGAGACCCAGTACTTC.

The V gene is TRBV11-2, the J gene TRBJ1-1; tentatively, D is TRBD1 (5 bases). V was cut by 0 bases and J by 4 bases, with 15 bases left in between. Per germline, CDR1 SGHAT and CDR2 FQNNGV. This CDR3 has 16 residues. CDR3 bases: TGTGCCAGCAGCTTAGATCTTGAGGCAGGGTCCACTGAAGCTTTCTTT. Translation: CASSLDLEAGSTEAFF.

The chain joins TRBV28 to TRBJ1-1; tentative D call: TRBD1 (6 bases). V dropped 3 bases and J dropped 5 bases, with 13 bases sitting between them. The CDR3 totals 14 residues. Looked up from germline, CDR1 is MDHEN and CDR2 is SYDVKM. This CDR3 is CASSFDRRRTEAFF. The DNA of the CDR3 is TGTGCCAGCAGTTTCGACAGGAGGAGAACTGAAGCTTTCTTT. Full variable domain (rest looked up from reference TRBV28 and TRBJ1-1): DVKVTQSSRYLVKRTGEKVFLECVQDMDHENMFWYRQDPGLGLRLIYFSYDVKMKEKGDIPEGYSVSREKKERFSLILESASTNQTSMYLCASSFDRRRTEAFFGQGTRLTVV.

The rearrangement links TRBV7-9 to TRBJ1-1; 7 positions agree with TRBD1. Losses at the gene ends were 5 bases for V and 4 bases for J; bases not matched to a gene: 10. Germline lookup yields CDR1 SEHNR and CDR2 FQNEAQ (reference sequence). This CDR3 is built from 15 residues. The CDR3 loop is CASSGPRGHITEAFF. The DNA for the CDR3 is TGTGCCAGCAGCGGTCCAAGGGGGCATATCACTGAAGCTTTCTTT. Looking up the rest from reference TRBV7-9 and TRBJ1-1 gives the full variable domain: DTGVSQNPRHKITKRGQNVTFRCDPISEHNRLYWYRQTLGQGPEFLTYFQNEAQLEKSRLLSDRFSAERPKGSFSTLEIQRTEQGDSAMYLCASSGPRGHITEAFFGQGTRLTVV.

The V and J genes are TRBV27 and TRBJ2-5, with 8 bases matching TRBD1. Germline CDR1 is MNHEY and CDR2 is SMNVEV (reference sequence). This CDR3 region has 14 residues. The J segment lost 5 bases and the V segment lost 3 bases, leaving 5 bases of the junction unmatched. The chain's CDR3 is CASSLRRQGETQYF. In DNA form, the CDR3 reads TGTGCCAGCAGTTTGCGGAGACAGGGGGAGACCCAGTACTTC.

The chain recombines TRBV2 with TRBJ2-5; D uncertain. With the DNA end fitting TRBJ2-7 better, the J assignment may be wrong. Germline CDR1 and CDR2: SNHLY and FYNNEI. The CDR3 is made up of 12 amino acids. The CDR3 protein is CASSEHGYEQYF. As DNA, the CDR3 is TGTGCCAGCAGTGAACACGGGTACGAGCAGTACTTC.

The V call is TRBV7-8, the J call TRBJ2-5; 10 bases agree with TRBD1. This CDR3 comprises 14 residues. CDR1 and CDR2 from the germline V gene are SGHVS and FQNEAQ. V shed 4 bases, J shed 4 bases, and the junction held 3 bases outside the gene matches. The CDR3 DNA sequence: TGTGCCAGCAGCTCCCGGGACAGGGGAGAGACCCAGTACTTC. Protein sequence: CASSSRDRGETQYF.

V usage is TRBV25-1 and J usage is TRBJ1-1, with D tentatively TRBD1 (5 bases). This CDR3 spans 13 amino acids. With 4 bases removed from V and 4 bases from J, the gap between germline ends came to 10 bases. Per germline, CDR1 MGHDK and CDR2 SYGVNS. CDR3 in amino acids: CASSVDSATEAFF. As DNA, the CDR3 is TGTGCCAGCAGTGTCGACAGTGCCACTGAAGCTTTCTTT.

A single count supports this clone. V and J are TRBV6-1 and TRBJ1-2; D perhaps matches TRBD1 (5 bases). V was pared by 4 bases and J by 7 bases, with 10 bases between. Germline values: CDR1 MNHNS, CDR2 SASEGT. The CDR3 is 12 residues long. CDR3 nucleotides: TGTGCCAGCAGTGTACAGGATTTTGGCTACACCTTC. Translating it yields CASSVQDFGYTF.

The chain is built from TRBV7-9 and TRBJ1-5; TRBD1 aligns across 12 bases. This CDR3 spans 14 amino acids. Trimming removed 8 bases from V and 4 bases from J; junction bases left unmatched: 3. Germline values: CDR1 SEHNR, CDR2 FQNEAQ (reference sequence). CDR3 sequence reads: CASRGQGANQPQHF. The DNA for the CDR3 is TGTGCCAGCCGGGGACAGGGGGCAAATCAGCCCCAGCATTTT.

The chain recombines TRBV27 with TRBJ2-7, with D perhaps matching TRBD1 (6 bases). Trimming left V 5 bases short and J 4 bases short, with 9 bases between. Germline assignment: CDR1 MNHEY and CDR2 SMNVEV (reference sequence). This CDR3 comprises 12 residues. CDR3 sequence reads: CASSERGYEQYF. DNA of the CDR3: TGTGCCAGCAGTGAGAGGGGGTACGAGCAGTACTTC.